The 16 T cell receptor beta chains given below trace back to one sample, sequenced in a study of blood T cell repertoires in COVID-19. TCRdb's copy holds only in-frame clones and misses some; the assay was immunoSEQ multiplex PCR. The sample has more than 300,000 clones, 88% seen once. Input material: PBMCs or T cells enriched from blood (not recorded which). The source of these receptors is a young woman who had recovered from COVID-19.

In the case of this clone: The same CDR3 also results from other DNA sequences found in this sample. The chain uses TRBV5-1 and TRBJ1-6; TRBD1 matches at 8 bases. With 1 base clipped from V and 5 bases from J, the junction kept 2 bases outside the gene matches. The germline V gene has CDR1 SGHRS and CDR2 YFSETQ. The CDR3 is made up of 15 amino acids. CDR3 sequence (DNA): TGCGCCAGCAGCTTGACAGGGGGGAATAATTCACCCCTCCACTTT. Translating it yields CASSLTGGNNSPLHF.

The V gene is TRBV29-1, the J gene TRBJ1-3; D is possibly TRBD1 (6 bases). Trimming removed 4 bases from V and 0 bases from J, with 16 bases in between. The length of the CDR3 is 16 residues. Germline lookup yields CDR1 SQVTM and CDR2 ANQGSEA. Here the CDR3 DNA reads TGCAGCGTTGGGGCCGGGACAATGCGCTCTGGAAACACCATATATTTT. The encoded protein is CSVGAGTMRSGNTIYF.

Note on this clone: At one end, the junction sequence differs from germline, possibly due to a read error. The chain joins TRBV2 to TRBJ2-7; 7 nucleotides match TRBD1. Per germline, CDR1 SNHLY and CDR2 FYNNEI. This CDR3 has 16 amino acids. The CDR3 protein is CASSEDRIYFSDEQYF. The CDR3 DNA reads TGTGCCAGCAGTGAGGACAGGATCTACTTCTCCGACGAGCAGTACTTC.

V gene TRBV3-1 (or the pseudogene TRBV3-2) combines with J gene TRBJ1-1; D perhaps matches TRBD1 (5 bases). In germline, CDR1 is LGHDT, CDR2 YNNKEL (reference sequence). Trimming removed 0 bases from V and 3 bases from J, with 29 bases in between. The CDR3 is 21 amino acids. CDR3 coding DNA: TGTGCCAGCAGCCAAGACGGGGGAATGTTCGGGACTCCACCGAGGGACACTGAAGCTTTCTTT. This encodes CASSQDGGMFGTPPRDTEAFF.

CDR3 loop: CASSFRIQGAEAFF. CDR3 in DNA: TGCGCCAGCAGCTTCAGGATCCAGGGGGCTGAAGCTTTCTTT. This chain links TRBV5-1 with TRBJ1-1; 7 bases match TRBD1. With 2 bases clipped from V and 6 bases from J, the junction kept 7 bases outside the gene matches. From germline, CDR1 is SGHRS and CDR2 YFSETQ. The CDR3 runs to 14 residues. Full variable domain (missing parts from reference TRBV5-1 and TRBJ1-1): KAGVTQTPRYLIKTRGQQVTLSCSPISGHRSVSWYQQTPGQGLQFLFEYFSETQRNKGNFPGRFSGRQFSNSRSEMNVSTLELGDSALYLCASSFRIQGAEAFFGQGTRLTVV.

This chain joins TRBV30 and TRBJ1-1, with D possibly TRBD1 on 5 matching bases. Germline CDR1 GTSNPN, CDR2 SVGIG (reference sequence). Trimming cost V 5 bases and J 1 base, with 5 bases left between them. The CDR3 totals 11 residues. Here the CDR3 DNA reads TGTGCCTGGGACAGGAACACTGAAGCTTTCTTT. The encoded protein is CAWDRNTEAFF.

A word on this clone: The sample carries other DNA sequences with the same CDR3. The genes are TRBV6-5 and TRBJ2-7; D possibly corresponds to TRBD2 (6 bases). The V gene's germline CDR1 is MNHEY and CDR2 SVGAGI. The CDR3 is 13 amino acids. V lost 5 bases and J lost 3, with 11 bases in between. CDR3: CASSPTGDYEQYF. CDR3 nucleotides: TGTGCCAGCAGTCCCACGGGAGACTACGAGCAGTACTTC.

This clone was seen more than once but under ten times. The V and J genes are TRBV15 and TRBJ1-6; TRBD1 agrees at 7 bases. The CDR3 has 16 amino acids. Looked up from germline, CDR1 is LNHNV and CDR2 is YYDKDF (reference sequence). V shed 2 bases and J 7 bases; nucleotides not matched to a gene: 8. This CDR3 reads CATSRTPGQQNSPLHF. The CDR3 region has the DNA TGTGCCACCAGCAGAACCCCGGGACAGCAAAATTCACCCCTCCACTTT.

The rearrangement links TRBV30 to TRBJ1-3, with TRBD1 identical over 7 bases. CDR1 is GTSNPN, CDR2 SVGIG, per germline (reference sequence). This CDR3 is 16 amino acids long. The V segment lost 5 bases and the J segment 3 bases; nucleotides outside the gene matches: 13. CDR3 amino acids: CAWGDRQGRIGNTIYF. CDR3 coding DNA: TGTGCCTGGGGGGACAGACAGGGAAGAATTGGAAACACCATATATTTT.

The chain combines TRBV7-6 with TRBJ2-2; 8 nucleotides match TRBD2. The V gene end was trimmed by 0 bases and the J gene end by 1 base; junction bases not matched to a gene: 4. The germline V gene has CDR1 SGHVS and CDR2 FNYEAQ. This CDR3 region has 17 residues. The CDR3 reads CASSLAAGGRNTGELFF. DNA of the CDR3: TGTGCCAGCAGCTTAGCGGCGGGGGGTCGGAACACCGGGGAGCTGTTTTTT.

The chain carries TRBV19 and TRBJ2-3, with TRBD1 matching over 8 bases. The J segment lost 3 bases and the V segment lost 4 bases, leaving 9 bases of the junction unmatched. Germline V gene data show CDR1 as LNHDA and CDR2 as SQIVND (reference sequence). The CDR3 has 16 residues. CDR3 sequence (DNA): TGTGCCAGTAGTACGGGACAGGTTGTGGGGACAGATACGCAGTATTTT. Residues: CASSTGQVVGTDTQYF. Drawing the rest from reference TRBV19 and TRBJ2-3, the complete variable domain is DGGITQSPKYLFRKEGQNVTLSCEQNLNHDAMYWYRQDPGQGLRLIYYSQIVNDFQKGDIAEGYSVSREKKESFPLTVTSAQKNPTAFYLCASSTGQVVGTDTQYFGPGTRLTVL.

The V call is TRBV3-1 (or the pseudogene TRBV3-2), the J call TRBJ2-2, with a tentative D call TRBD2 (7 bases). Germline V gives CDR1 LGHDT, CDR2 YNNKEL (reference sequence). The ends were cut back, 2 bases at V and 6 bases at J, with 13 bases in the middle. The CDR3 is 15 residues long. For the CDR3, the DNA is TGTGCCAGCAGCCAATCCGCGGGGGCACCCGGGGAGCTGTTTTTT. Translation: CASSQSAGAPGELFF.

In this sample, this clone turned up once. The chain has TRBV28 and TRBJ2-1, with 8 bases fitting TRBD2. Germline V CDR1 and CDR2: MDHEN, SYDVKM. V dropped 4 bases and J dropped 8; count of bases not matched to a gene: 10. CDR3 length: 15 residues. CDR3 sequence: CASSSGRGVIDEQFF. The CDR3 DNA is TGTGCCAGCAGTTCTGGGCGGGGGGTTATAGATGAGCAGTTCTTC.

The rearrangement joins TRBV5-1 to TRBJ2-3; 12 bases are shared with TRBD2. The V gene's germline CDR1 is SGHRS and CDR2 YFSETQ. The CDR3 extends over 16 amino acids. The V gene end was trimmed by 5 bases and the J gene end by 4 bases; junction bases not matched to a gene: 8. The CDR3 here is CASRLAGGHASDTQYF. CDR3 sequence (DNA): TGCGCCAGCAGACTAGCGGGGGGACATGCGTCAGATACGCAGTATTTT.

This rearrangement joins TRBV30 to TRBJ1-6; 9 bases match TRBD1. V was clipped by 5 bases and J by 9 bases; unmatched bases: 5. The CDR3 totals 13 residues. Germline V gene sequence: CDR1 GTSNPN, CDR2 SVGIG (reference sequence). The CDR3 sequence: CAWAGTGPSPLHF. CDR3 coding DNA: TGTGCCTGGGCCGGGACAGGGCCTTCACCCCTCCACTTT.

The rearrangement joins TRBV7-8 to TRBJ1-6; 7 nucleotides agree with TRBD1. Germline lookup yields CDR1 SGHVS and CDR2 FQNEAQ. Losses at the gene ends were 5 bases for V and 2 bases for J; bases not matched to a gene: 3. There are 15 residues in the CDR3. The CDR3 spells CASSVGTAYNSPLHF. In DNA form, the CDR3 reads TGTGCCAGCAGCGTAGGGACAGCCTATAATTCACCCCTCCACTTT.